This T cell receptor (beta chain) was retrieved from a study of control samples from healthy donors and cancer patients (dated by TCRdb to 2020 to 2022). Notes on this clone: What this receptor recognizes is not known. The record has no base qualities; no much larger clone is one base away.

Deletion took 0 bases off V and 1 base off J, with a span of 10 bases between the germline ends. According to the germline V gene (reference sequence), CDR1 reads SGHNT and CDR2 reads YYREEE. The CDR3 measures 15 amino acids from cysteine to phenylalanine. Only the CDR3 DNA is retained, 45 bases long and in frame from the first base. The method behind the library was the immunoSEQ multiplex PCR assay. In its TCRdb copy, this immuneACCESS table keeps in-frame sequences only and misses some clones. Where compared with another copy, unresolved V genes explain less than half of these, and the others have no known cause. Within this sample are tens of thousands of clones, with over 90% of them counted one time only. Over 2.5% of the sample lies in the top ten.

Sequencing used blood. The rearrangement combines TRBV5-4 with TRBJ2-5; D gene: possibly TRBD2, on 7 matching bases. The TCR sequence derives from a woman aged 30 to 39 in good health. This receptor carries the CDR3 CASSLEAGAQETQYF. The DNA reads as follows: TGTGCCAGCAGCTTGGAGGCGGGGGCCCAAGAGACCCAGTACTTC.